The 11 T cell receptor beta chains presented below share a single source sample, sequenced in a study of beta chain features in type 1 diabetes. General study results and limits: Shortening that was moderate but significant affected the TCRB CDR3s of Type 1 diabetes patients in all four CD4+ subsets.

Which antigens these TCRs recognize remains unknown. Sequenced material consisted of expressed TCRB transcripts (all of the isolated RNA was reverse transcribed). Repertoires were generated with immunoSEQ multiplex PCR, while TCRdb's copy carries only in-frame clones and drops some. Among about 660,000 clones listed, more than 13% were seen once. What was sequenced was naive CD4+ T cells from blood. Source of these receptors: a man younger than 35 with type 1 diabetes.

This chain uses TRBV2 with TRBJ2-7; D perhaps matches TRBD1 (6 bases). Trimming shortened V by 1 base and J by 6 bases, and 10 bases separated the two germline ends. The CDR3 runs 13 residues. Germline V gene sequence: CDR1 SNHLY, CDR2 FYNNEI. The CDR3 region has the DNA TGTGCCAGCAGTGAAGGACAGGATCGCGAGCAGTACTTC. It is translated as CASSEGQDREQYF.

This clone was counted only a few times. The chain uses TRBV29-1 and TRBJ2-7; D remains ambiguous. Germline lookup yields CDR1 SQVTM and CDR2 ANQGSEA. This CDR3 has 11 amino acids. V was cut by 7 bases and J by 7 bases, with 14 bases left in between. DNA of the CDR3: TGCAGCGCGCGCCGCGAAACAGAGCAGTACTTC. It translates to CSARRETEQYF.

In this sample, this clone turned up a few times. The chain is built from TRBV30 and TRBJ1-1, with D tentatively TRBD1 (6 bases). CDR1 and CDR2 (germline): GTSNPN, SVGIG (reference sequence). This CDR3 has 17 amino acids. Trimming stripped 3 bases from V and 3 bases from J, with 23 bases between. CDR3 coding DNA: TGTGCCTGGAGCGATACAGGGTCTTCAAGGATGGACACTGAAGCTTTCTTT. Its protein product is CAWSDTGSSRMDTEAFF.

This chain uses TRBV9 with TRBJ2-1, with TRBD2 matching over 8 bases. The germline V gene encodes CDR1 SGDLS and CDR2 YYNGEE. This CDR3 spans 15 amino acids. J lost 5 bases, V lost 1 base, and 5 bases had no gene match. The CDR3 is CASSVTGGPNNEQFF. CDR3 DNA: TGTGCCAGCAGCGTAACGGGAGGGCCAAACAATGAGCAGTTCTTC.

This clone appeared a few times. The V call is TRBV29-1, the J call TRBJ1-2, with unresolved D. CDR3 length: 11 amino acids. V was cut by 7 bases and J by 1 base, with 7 bases left in between. Germline values: CDR1 SQVTM, CDR2 ANQGSEA. The CDR3 coding sequence is TGCAGCGCCCAGAATAACTATGGCTACACCTTC. As protein: CSAQNNYGYTF.

The genes are TRBV28 and TRBJ2-1; D might be TRBD2 (6 bases). The V gene's germline CDR1 is MDHEN and CDR2 SYDVKM. The CDR3 runs 14 residues. V shed 3 bases and J shed 4 bases, with 10 bases lying between them. The CDR3 is CASSLLARYNEQFF. The CDR3 nucleotides are TGTGCCAGCAGTTTGCTAGCGAGGTACAATGAGCAGTTCTTC.

This clone showed up just a few times. The rearrangement joins TRBV14 to TRBJ1-4; the D gene is possibly TRBD1 (5 bases). The length of the CDR3 is 14 residues. CDR1 is SGHDN and CDR2 is FVKESK in the germline V gene. V gave up 5 bases and J gave up 8 bases, with 15 bases separating them. Written as DNA, the CDR3 is TGTGCCAGCAGCTCTTCTGCGTGGGACGAAAAACTGTTTTTT. This encodes CASSSSAWDEKLFF.

This clone was counted a few times. The V and J genes are TRBV11-2 and TRBJ2-3; D is perhaps TRBD2 (6 bases). V shed 4 bases and J shed 4 bases, with 6 bases lying between them. The CDR3 totals 12 residues. Per germline, CDR1 SGHAT and CDR2 FQNNGV. This chain's CDR3 is CASSSGADTQYF. The CDR3 DNA is TGTGCCAGCAGCTCGGGGGCAGATACGCAGTATTTT.

This clone appeared a few times. This chain joins TRBV7-2 and TRBJ2-5; a weak D match, TRBD2 (5 bases). CDR1 and CDR2 from the germline V gene are SGHTA and FQGNSA. Trimming shortened V by 1 base and J by 11 bases, and 20 bases separated the two germline ends. This CDR3 comprises 15 residues. CDR3 region: CASSLEPGSYYVQYF. The CDR3 bases are TGTGCCAGCAGCTTAGAACCGGGGTCCTACTATGTGCAGTACTTC.

The chain recombines TRBV9 with TRBJ1-2, with D perhaps TRBD1 (5 bases). This CDR3 is built from 13 residues. V was cut by 0 bases and J by 10 bases, with 13 bases left in between. CDR1 and CDR2 (germline): SGDLS, YYNGEE. CDR3: CASSVGAGPNYTF. CDR3 in DNA: TGTGCCAGCAGCGTAGGGGCAGGGCCCAACTACACCTTC.

The chain is built from TRBV7-9 and TRBJ1-2; tentative D call: TRBD1 (5 bases). The CDR3 is 15 amino acids. V dropped 5 bases and J dropped 6 bases, with 19 bases sitting between them. Per germline, CDR1 SEHNR and CDR2 FQNEAQ (reference sequence). CDR3 nucleotide sequence: TGTGCCAGCAGCCGAGGGACGGGGGAATCGGATGGCTACACCTTC. This codes for CASSRGTGESDGYTF. The variable domain in full, with the rest retrieved from reference TRBV7-9 and TRBJ1-2, is DTGVSQNPRHKITKRGQNVTFRCDPISEHNRLYWYRQTLGQGPEFLTYFQNEAQLEKSRLLSDRFSAERPKGSFSTLEIQRTEQGDSAMYLCASSRGTGESDGYTFGSGTRLTVV.